Described below is a single TCR beta chain sequence and its context. Antigen: not known. This specimen belongs to a study of CXCR3-negative and CXCR3-positive naive CD8 T cells. Broader study findings: High diversity, comparable across both naive subsets, contrasted with much lower diversity in memory CD8+ cells. Memory cells diverged, while naive CXCR3-positive and CXCR3-negative cells had similar TRBV-TRBJ usage. Hydrophobicity of TRB CDR3s was greater in CXCR3-positive naive cells than in CXCR3-negative naive cells.

This CDR3 is built from 12 residues. The method, 5' RACE with UMI labels, was used to prepare the TRB cDNA libraries. TCRdb reprocessed the 5' RACE reads, with one entry per CDR3 protein and no DNA. The repertoire shows about 89,000 distinct CDR3 sequences; the top ten hold almost 0.55%. Sequencing was carried out using naive CXCR3+ CD8+ T cells from blood. Regarding subset: CD45RO-CCR7+CD27+CD95- naive CD8+ T cells expressing CXCR3 (TNR3+). This rearrangement joins TRBV12-3 or TRBV12-4 to TRBJ2-7; TCRdb selects TRBD1, and the lack of DNA leaves this call unchecked. This TCR derives from a human donor in good health. Some clones in this sample may be carry-over from other donors' samples. CDR3: CASSPTGYEKYF.